This T cell receptor beta chain appears in the sequencing data of a study of molecular identifiers for immune sequencing clone quantification. CDR3 size: 17 residues. Germline V gives CDR1 SGHRS, CDR2 YFSETQ. V was pared by 4 bases and J by 7 bases, with 24 bases between. TCRdb re-called the PCR reads through MiXCR, storing one row per CDR3 protein. The data contain approximately 97,000 distinct CDR3 sequences, about 35% of them singletons. The material sequenced was naive CD8+ T cells from blood, with Jurkat cell RNA spiked in. The sample's subset: FACS-sorted CD8+CD4-CCR7+CD45RA+ naive T cells. The chain has TRBV5-1 and TRBJ2-1, with unresolved D. This receptor was obtained from a human donor in good health. Some libraries in this study had Jurkat cell RNA spiked in. DNA of the CDR3: TGCGCCAGCAGCGTGCCCCGGAGAACCGAGGTAGTTAATGAGCAGTTCTTC. Its translation: CASSVPRRTEVVNEQFF.